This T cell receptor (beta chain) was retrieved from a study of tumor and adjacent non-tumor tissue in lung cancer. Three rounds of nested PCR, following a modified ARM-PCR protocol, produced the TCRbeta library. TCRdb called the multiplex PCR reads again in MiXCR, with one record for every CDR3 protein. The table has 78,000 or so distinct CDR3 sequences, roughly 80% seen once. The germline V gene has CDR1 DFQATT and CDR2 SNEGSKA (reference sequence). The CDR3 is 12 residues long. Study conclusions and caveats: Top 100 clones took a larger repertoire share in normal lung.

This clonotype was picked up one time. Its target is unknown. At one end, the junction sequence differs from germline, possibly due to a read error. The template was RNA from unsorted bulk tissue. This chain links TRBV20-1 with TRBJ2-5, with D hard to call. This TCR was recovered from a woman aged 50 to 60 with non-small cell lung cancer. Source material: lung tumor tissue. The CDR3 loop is CSAIWLKETQYF. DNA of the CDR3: TGCAGTGCTATCTGGCTAAAAGAGACCCAGTATTTC.